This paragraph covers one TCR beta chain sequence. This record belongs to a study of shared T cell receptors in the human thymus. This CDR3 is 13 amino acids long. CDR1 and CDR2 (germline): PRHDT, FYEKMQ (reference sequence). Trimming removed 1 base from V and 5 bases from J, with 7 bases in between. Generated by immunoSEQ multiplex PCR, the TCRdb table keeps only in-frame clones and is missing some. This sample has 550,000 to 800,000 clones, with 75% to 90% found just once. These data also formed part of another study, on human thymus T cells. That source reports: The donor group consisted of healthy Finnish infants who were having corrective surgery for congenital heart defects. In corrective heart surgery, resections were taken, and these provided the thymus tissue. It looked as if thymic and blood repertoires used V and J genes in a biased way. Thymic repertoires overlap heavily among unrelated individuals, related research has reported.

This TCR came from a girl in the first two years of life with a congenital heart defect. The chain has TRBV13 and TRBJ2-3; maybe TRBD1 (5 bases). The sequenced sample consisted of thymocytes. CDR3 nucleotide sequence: TGTGCCAGCAGCTTAGATACAGGAGATACGCAGTATTTT. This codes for CASSLDTGDTQYF.